The 18 T cell receptor beta chains below come from one sample, sequenced in a study of blood T cell repertoires in COVID-19. The table came from immunoSEQ multiplex PCR; TCRdb's copy has only in-frame clones and leaves some out. The sample holds 300,000 to 350,000 clones; roughly 90% are singletons and the top ten take around 3.9%. The sequencing input was PBMCs or T cells enriched from blood (not recorded which). These receptor sequences come from a woman in her twenties or thirties who had been exposed to COVID-19.

The genes are TRBV4-1 and TRBJ2-2; 8 nucleotides match TRBD2. Germline loops: CDR1 MGHRA, CDR2 YSYEKL. The CDR3 runs to 17 residues. Trimming at V came to 5 bases and at J to 2 bases, leaving 10 bases not matched to a gene. CDR3 sequence: CASSEFGSGANTGELFF. The CDR3 DNA follows: TGCGCCAGCAGCGAATTTGGTAGCGGGGCAAACACCGGGGAGCTGTTTTTT.

The J gene is TRBJ1-1, the V gene TRBV5-1; TRBD1 might be the D (6 bases). Trimming took 2 bases from V and 4 from J, leaving 21 bases between them. Germline values: CDR1 SGHRS, CDR2 YFSETQ. This CDR3 has 17 residues. In nucleotides, the CDR3 is TGCGCCAGCAGCTTAACCCCGGGACAATCGAACCCCACTGAAGCTTTCTTT. Translation gives CASSLTPGQSNPTEAFF.

This sequence joins TRBV6-5 and TRBJ1-2; 8 positions match TRBD1. Trimming cost V 2 bases and J 6 bases; bases outside gene matches: 5. Looked up from germline, CDR1 is MNHEY and CDR2 is SVGAGI. This CDR3 spans 14 amino acids. The DNA of the CDR3 is TGTGCCAGCAGTTACCAGGGGGCGCTTAATGGCTACACCTTC. Its translation: CASSYQGALNGYTF.

This chain connects TRBV2 to TRBJ2-1; 10 bases are a match to TRBD2. J lost 5 bases, V lost 2 bases, and 3 bases had no gene match. Per germline, CDR1 SNHLY and CDR2 FYNNEI. There are 15 residues in the CDR3. CDR3 loop: CASSERLAGDNEQFF. CDR3 DNA sequence: TGTGCCAGCAGTGAAAGGCTAGCGGGGGACAATGAGCAGTTCTTC.

The rearrangement uses TRBV18 and TRBJ1-4; 7 bases agree with TRBD1. Germline CDR1 and CDR2: KGHSH and LQKENI. The V segment lost 5 bases and the J segment 1 base; nucleotides outside the gene matches: 7. This CDR3 is built from 16 residues. CDR3 region: CASSNGRTGTNEKLFF. For the CDR3, the DNA is TGTGCCAGCTCAAATGGCAGGACAGGAACTAATGAAAAACTGTTTTTT.

This clone was observed once. This chain uses TRBV9 with TRBJ1-2; D unresolved. The CDR3 consists of 16 residues. Looked up from germline, CDR1 is SGDLS and CDR2 is YYNGEE. With 0 bases removed from V and 6 bases from J, the gap between germline ends came to 18 bases. In DNA, the CDR3 is TGTGCCAGCAGCGTAGTGGGGAGCTCTTCCCCACATGGCTACACCTTC. As protein: CASSVVGSSSPHGYTF.

This clone was counted only a few times. The chain recombines TRBV2 with TRBJ1-2; 7 bases are shared with TRBD1. The V gene's germline CDR1 is SNHLY and CDR2 FYNNEI. J was trimmed by 4 bases and V by 6 bases; bases with no gene match: 8. CDR3 size: 14 residues. CDR3 coding DNA: TGTGCCAGCAGAGGGCAGGGGGGAACCTATGGCTACACCTTC. Its protein product is CASRGQGGTYGYTF.

This chain joins TRBV5-1 and TRBJ2-1, with 11 bases identical to TRBD2. V shed 5 bases, J shed 1 base, and the junction held 2 bases outside the gene matches. Germline lookup yields CDR1 SGHRS and CDR2 YFSETQ. CDR3 length equals 15 residues. The CDR3 protein is CASRGLAGSYNEQFF. The CDR3 nucleotides are TGCGCCAGCAGAGGACTAGCGGGTTCCTACAATGAGCAGTTCTTC.

The chain is built from TRBV6-4 and TRBJ1-2; D perhaps matches TRBD1 (6 bases). Per germline, CDR1 MRHNA and CDR2 SNTAGT. V shed 0 bases and J shed 4 bases, with 15 bases lying between them. This CDR3 has 16 amino acids. This CDR3 is CASSDSGHLISYGYTF. The CDR3 DNA reads TGTGCCAGCAGTGACTCGGGACATCTTATAAGCTATGGCTACACCTTC.

In this sample, this clone turned up a few times. J is TRBJ1-6 and V is TRBV4-2, with a weak D call TRBD1 (6 bases). Germline V gene data show CDR1 as LGHNA and CDR2 as YNFKEQ. This CDR3 has 14 amino acids. V lost 1 base and J lost 10, with 11 bases in between. CDR3 nucleotide sequence: TGTGCCAGCAGCCAAGGTTCAACAGGGTCACCCCTCCACTTT. Encoded protein: CASSQGSTGSPLHF.

This clone was detected once. The V and J genes are TRBV4-1 and TRBJ1-4; D gene uncertain. The CDR3 totals 13 residues. Germline V gene sequence: CDR1 MGHRA, CDR2 YSYEKL. V was pared by 3 bases and J by 5 bases, with 7 bases between. The CDR3 DNA reads TGCGCCAGCAGCCAGACCAGGAATGAAAAACTGTTTTTT. Protein: CASSQTRNEKLFF.

V is TRBV5-4 and J is TRBJ1-4; possibly TRBD1 for D (5 bases). The CDR3 runs 14 residues. Trimming removed 4 bases from V and 4 bases from J, with 11 bases in between. Looked up from germline, CDR1 is SGHNT and CDR2 is YYREEE (reference sequence). Here the CDR3 DNA reads TGTGCCAGCAGCCCCGCGGGACTTAATGAAAAACTGTTTTTT. This encodes CASSPAGLNEKLFF.

V usage is TRBV4-2 and J usage is TRBJ1-3; D is uncertain. The germline V gene has CDR1 LGHNA and CDR2 YNFKEQ. This CDR3 is built from 17 residues. V dropped 0 bases and J dropped 4 bases, with 16 bases sitting between them. Written as DNA, the CDR3 is TGTGCCAGCAGCCAAGATCCGGCCGGGAGTAGGGGAAACACCATATATTTT. Protein: CASSQDPAGSRGNTIYF.

CDR3 loop: CASSVGTGVFSSTDTQYF. The CDR3 nucleotides read TGTGCCAGTAGTGTTGGGACAGGGGTATTCTCTAGCACAGATACGCAGTATTTT. The chain has TRBV19 and TRBJ2-3; 10 bases fit TRBD1. The germline gives CDR1 LNHDA, CDR2 SQIVND (reference sequence). The CDR3 is 18 amino acids. The trim removed 5 bases at V and 0 bases at J, leaving 11 bases unmatched.

V gene TRBV20-1 combines with J gene TRBJ1-6, with 9 positions matching TRBD1. Germline CDR1 reads DFQATT; CDR2 reads SNEGSKA (reference sequence). J lost 10 bases, V lost 6 bases, and 10 bases had no gene match. The CDR3 is made up of 14 amino acids. CDR3: CSASLGTGRSPLHF. The CDR3 nucleotides read TGCAGTGCCAGTTTAGGGACAGGGAGGTCACCCCTCCACTTT.

The chain is built from TRBV5-5 and TRBJ1-5, with no clear D. V was shortened by 0 bases and J by 6 bases, with 10 bases between the two germline ends. CDR1 is SGHKS, CDR2 YYEKEE, per germline (reference sequence). This CDR3 spans 14 amino acids. The CDR3 DNA follows: TGTGCCAGCAGCTTGGTTCCTGGAGGTCAGCCCCAGCATTTT. Translation: CASSLVPGGQPQHF.

CDR3: CASSYSTSGVGYGYTF. The CDR3 nucleotides read TGTGCCAGCAGTTACTCGACGTCAGGGGTGGGCTATGGCTACACCTTC. This chain links TRBV6-5 with TRBJ1-2; D possibly corresponds to TRBD1 (6 bases). Trimming stripped 0 bases from V and 4 bases from J, with 15 bases between. Germline V CDR1 and CDR2: MNHEY, SVGAGI. The CDR3 length is 16 residues.

J is TRBJ2-1 and V is TRBV19; possibly TRBD1 for D (8 bases). V lost 5 bases, J lost 7 bases, and 18 bases lay in between. Per germline, CDR1 LNHDA and CDR2 SQIVND (reference sequence). This CDR3 is 15 amino acids long. CDR3 in DNA: TGTGCCAGTAGTTTCTCCAGGGGGCGGGGGAATGAGCAGTTCTTC. Translated, it gives CASSFSRGRGNEQFF.